This passage covers 11 T cell receptor beta chains from one sample sequenced in a study of T-cell reconstitution after alpha-beta-depleted transplantation in children. Researchers prepared the TCRbeta library using unique molecular identifiers, the study reports. One entry per CDR3 protein, called by TCRdb with MiXCR from the PCR reads. The sample includes some 530,000 distinct CDR3 sequences, under 15% of them seen just once. Material: PBMCs from the stem cell graft donor, obtained from the stem cell graft. The receptors here all came from a human donor who donated a stem cell graft to a child with combined immunodeficiency.

V and J are TRBV19 and TRBJ2-5, with TRBD1 matching 7 bases. The CDR3 has 14 residues. The V gene's germline CDR1 is LNHDA and CDR2 SQIVND (reference sequence). V shed 5 bases, J shed 3 bases, and the junction held 6 bases outside the gene matches. The DNA of the CDR3 is TGTGCCAGTAGTCGAACCGGACAGGAAGAGACCCAGTACTTC. It encodes CASSRTGQEETQYF.

V usage is TRBV20-1 and J usage is TRBJ2-7, with D possibly TRBD2 on 6 matching bases. The germline V gene encodes CDR1 DFQATT and CDR2 SNEGSKA (reference sequence). The CDR3 consists of 15 residues. V lost 0 bases and J 2 bases, leaving 14 bases between the germline ends. CDR3 sequence: CSARDDGTVPYEQYF. CDR3 DNA: TGCAGTGCTAGAGATGACGGGACTGTACCCTACGAGCAGTACTTC.

This clonotype has a handful of counts. This chain connects TRBV11-2 to TRBJ2-1; 7 nucleotides match TRBD2. In germline, CDR1 is SGHAT, CDR2 FQNNGV. The CDR3 is 11 amino acids. The V gene end was trimmed by 7 bases and the J gene end by 7 bases; junction bases not matched to a gene: 1. The CDR3, as DNA: TGTGCCAGCAAGCGGGGTAATGAGCAGTTCTTC. It codes for CASKRGNEQFF.

Many counts were recorded for this clonotype. The V and J genes are TRBV10-3 and TRBJ2-7; unclear D gene. The V and J ends lost 0 bases and 3 bases respectively, with 15 bases between them. The germline CDR1 and CDR2 sequences are ENHRY and SYGVKD. The CDR3 has 16 residues. The CDR3 reads CAISESIDVGYYEQYF. The DNA of the CDR3 is TGTGCCATCAGTGAGTCCATAGATGTCGGATACTACGAGCAGTACTTC.

There are a few counts of this clonotype. The rearrangement uses TRBV6-2 or TRBV6-3 and TRBJ2-3; D possibly uses TRBD1 or TRBD2 (5 bases each). Germline CDR1 is MNHEY and CDR2 is SVGEGT. With 0 bases removed from V and 0 bases from J, the gap between germline ends came to 10 bases. This CDR3 region has 16 residues. The CDR3 coding sequence is TGTGCCAGCAGTTACTCGGGGCGGACTAGCACAGATACGCAGTATTTT. As protein: CASSYSGRTSTDTQYF.

This chain connects TRBV21-1 to TRBJ2-5. TRBV21-1 is assigned pseudogene status. The CDR3 is 12 residues long. Here the CDR3 DNA reads TGTGCCAGCAGCGAACGACAAGAGACCCAGTACTTC. Translation gives CASSERQETQYF.

This clonotype was counted many times. This sequence joins TRBV28 and TRBJ2-5; D is uncertain. The CDR3 is 12 residues long. CDR1 is MDHEN, CDR2 SYDVKM, per germline. Trimming took off 6 bases at V and 0 bases at J, with 5 bases between the two ends. CDR3 amino acids: CASRPDQETQYF. CDR3 nucleotides: TGTGCCAGCAGGCCTGACCAAGAGACCCAGTACTTC.

The CDR3 protein is CASSFSRLANEQFF. The CDR3 DNA follows: TGTGCCAGCAGTTTCTCTAGACTAGCCAATGAGCAGTTCTTC. The genes are TRBV27 and TRBJ2-1, with TRBD2 matching 7 bases. V lost 3 bases to trimming and J lost 6 bases; unmatched junction nucleotides: 5. Germline values: CDR1 MNHEY, CDR2 SMNVEV (reference sequence). The CDR3 spans 14 residues.

This clonotype came up many times. The V gene is TRBV7-2, the J gene TRBJ2-7; 13 nucleotides agree with TRBD2. V trimming: 6 bases; J trimming: 3 bases; junction bases outside the gene matches: 5. CDR3 length equals 15 residues. Germline lookup yields CDR1 SGHTA and CDR2 FQGNSA. CDR3 DNA sequence: TGTGCCAGCAGTCCACGACTAGCGGGGGGCTACGAGCAGTACTTC. This encodes CASSPRLAGGYEQYF. Using reference TRBV7-2 and TRBJ2-7 for the parts outside the CDR3, the full variable domain is GAGVSQSPSNKVTEKGKDVELRCDPISGHTALYWYRQSLGQGLEFLIYFQGNSAPDKSGLPSDRFSAERTGGSVSTLTIQRTQQEDSAVYLCASSPRLAGGYEQYFGPGTRLTVT.

This clonotype was seen more than once but under ten times. The rearrangement links TRBV27 to TRBJ2-2, with D maybe TRBD1 (6 bases). This CDR3 spans 14 amino acids. V was pared by 7 bases and J by 1 base, with 10 bases between. Germline V gene data show CDR1 as MNHEY and CDR2 as SMNVEV (reference sequence). CDR3 coding DNA: TGTGCCAGCAAGCGGACAGTGAACACCGGGGAGCTGTTTTTT. This sequence encodes CASKRTVNTGELFF.

This clonotype has a count of ten or more. The CDR3, as DNA: TGTGCCAGCAGCAAAAGGCTAGCTAGCGAGCAGTACTTC. It specifies CASSKRLASEQYF. The chain couples TRBV21-1 to TRBJ2-7; TRBD2, the D gene given by the table, was not confirmed from the DNA. TRBV21-1 has pseudogene status. CDR3 length equals 13 residues.